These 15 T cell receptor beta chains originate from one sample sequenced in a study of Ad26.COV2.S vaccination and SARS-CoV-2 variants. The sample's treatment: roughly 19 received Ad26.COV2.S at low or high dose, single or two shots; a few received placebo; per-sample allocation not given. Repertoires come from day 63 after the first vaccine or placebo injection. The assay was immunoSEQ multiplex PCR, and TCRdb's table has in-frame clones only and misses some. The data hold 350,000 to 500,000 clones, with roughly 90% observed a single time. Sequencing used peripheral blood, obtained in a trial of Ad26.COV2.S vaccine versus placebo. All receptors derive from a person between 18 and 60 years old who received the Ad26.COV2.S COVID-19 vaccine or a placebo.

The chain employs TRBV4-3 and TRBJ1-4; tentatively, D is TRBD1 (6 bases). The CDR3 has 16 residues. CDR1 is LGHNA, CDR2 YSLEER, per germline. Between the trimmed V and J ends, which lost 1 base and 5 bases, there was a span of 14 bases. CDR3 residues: CASSQGGGDRNEKLFF. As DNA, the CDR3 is TGCGCCAGCAGCCAAGGTGGGGGCGATCGAAATGAAAAACTGTTTTTT.

The CDR3 loop reads CASSHVRGLQETQYF. CDR3 sequence (DNA): TGTGCCAGCAGCCATGTCCGGGGGTTACAAGAGACCCAGTACTTC. The chain combines TRBV3-1 (or the pseudogene TRBV3-2) with TRBJ2-5; possible D gene TRBD2, 6 bases. The germline V gene encodes CDR1 LGHDT and CDR2 YNNKEL (reference sequence). V lost 3 bases and J lost 2, with 13 bases in between. CDR3 length: 15 residues.

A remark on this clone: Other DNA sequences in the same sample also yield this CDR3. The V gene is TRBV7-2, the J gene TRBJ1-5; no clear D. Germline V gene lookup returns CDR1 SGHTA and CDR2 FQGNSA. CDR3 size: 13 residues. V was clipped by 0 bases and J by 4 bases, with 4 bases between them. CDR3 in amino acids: CASSLASNQPQHF. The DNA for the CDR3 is TGTGCCAGCAGCTTAGCCTCAAATCAGCCCCAGCATTTT.

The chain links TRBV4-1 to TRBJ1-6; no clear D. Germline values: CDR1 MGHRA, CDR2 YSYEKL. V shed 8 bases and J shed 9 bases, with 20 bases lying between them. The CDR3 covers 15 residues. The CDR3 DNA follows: TGCGCCAGCCGCCTATCCGGGGAGGGCGCTTCACCCCTCCACTTT. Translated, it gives CASRLSGEGASPLHF.

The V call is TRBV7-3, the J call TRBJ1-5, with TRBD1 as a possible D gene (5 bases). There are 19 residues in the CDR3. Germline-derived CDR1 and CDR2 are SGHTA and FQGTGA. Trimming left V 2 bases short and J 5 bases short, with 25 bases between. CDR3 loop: CASSLWVIRRTHLYQPQHF. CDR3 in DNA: TGTGCCAGCAGCTTATGGGTGATTAGGAGGACACATCTTTATCAGCCCCAGCATTTT.

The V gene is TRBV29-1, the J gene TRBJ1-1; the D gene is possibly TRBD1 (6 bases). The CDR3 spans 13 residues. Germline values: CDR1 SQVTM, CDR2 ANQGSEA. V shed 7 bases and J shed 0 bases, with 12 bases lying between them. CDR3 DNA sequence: TGCAGCGGCAACAGGGCCATGAACACTGAAGCTTTCTTT. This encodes CSGNRAMNTEAFF.

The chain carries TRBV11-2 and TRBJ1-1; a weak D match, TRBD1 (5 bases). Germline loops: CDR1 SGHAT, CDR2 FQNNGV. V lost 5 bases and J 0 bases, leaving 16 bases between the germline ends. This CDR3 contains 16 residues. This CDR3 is CASSPPMGLLNTEAFF. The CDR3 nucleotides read TGTGCCAGCAGCCCACCAATGGGGCTATTGAACACTGAAGCTTTCTTT. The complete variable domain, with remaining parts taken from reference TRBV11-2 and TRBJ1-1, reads EAGVAQSPRYKIIEKRQSVAFWCNPISGHATLYWYQQILGQGPKLLIQFQNNGVVDDSQLPKDRFSAERLKGVDSTLKIQPAKLEDSAVYLCASSPPMGLLNTEAFFGQGTRLTVV.

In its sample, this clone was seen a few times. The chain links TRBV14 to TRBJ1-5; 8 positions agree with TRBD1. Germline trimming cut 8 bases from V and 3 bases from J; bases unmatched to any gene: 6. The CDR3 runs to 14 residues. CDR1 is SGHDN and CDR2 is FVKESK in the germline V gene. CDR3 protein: CASSAGGNNQPQHF. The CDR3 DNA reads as TGTGCCAGCTCTGCAGGGGGCAACAATCAGCCCCAGCATTTT.

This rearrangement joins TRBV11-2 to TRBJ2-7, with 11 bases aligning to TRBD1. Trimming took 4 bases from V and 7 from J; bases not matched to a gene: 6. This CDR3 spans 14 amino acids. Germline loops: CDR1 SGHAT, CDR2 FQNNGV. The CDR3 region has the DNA TGTGCCAGCAGCTCAGGACAGGGGGCGGGGGAGCAGTACTTC. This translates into CASSSGQGAGEQYF.

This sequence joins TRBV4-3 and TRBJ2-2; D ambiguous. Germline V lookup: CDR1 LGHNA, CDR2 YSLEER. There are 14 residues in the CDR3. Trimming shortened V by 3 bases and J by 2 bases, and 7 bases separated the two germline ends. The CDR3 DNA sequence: TGCGCCAGCAGCCATGGGTCCAACACCGGGGAGCTGTTTTTT. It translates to CASSHGSNTGELFF.

CDR3 coding DNA: TGTGCCAGCAGCTTATTGGCTAGCCTAAACCAAGAGACCCAGTACTTC. It specifies CASSLLASLNQETQYF. This chain links TRBV7-6 with TRBJ2-5, with a tentative D call TRBD2 (5 bases). The V gene's germline CDR1 is SGHVS and CDR2 FNYEAQ. V was clipped by 2 bases and J by 0 bases, with 13 bases between them. The CDR3 is 16 residues long.

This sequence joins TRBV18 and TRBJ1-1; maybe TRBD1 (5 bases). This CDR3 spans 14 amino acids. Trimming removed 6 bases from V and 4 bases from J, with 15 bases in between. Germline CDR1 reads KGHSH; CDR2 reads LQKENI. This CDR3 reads CASSQSGGGTEAFF. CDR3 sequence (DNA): TGTGCCAGCTCCCAAAGCGGGGGAGGCACTGAAGCTTTCTTT.

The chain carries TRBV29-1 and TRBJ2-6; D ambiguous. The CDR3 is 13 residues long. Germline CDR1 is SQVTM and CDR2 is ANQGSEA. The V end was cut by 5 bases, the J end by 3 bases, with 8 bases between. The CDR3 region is CSVLSNGANVLTF. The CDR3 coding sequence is TGCAGCGTTCTTAGTAATGGGGCCAACGTCCTGACTTTC.

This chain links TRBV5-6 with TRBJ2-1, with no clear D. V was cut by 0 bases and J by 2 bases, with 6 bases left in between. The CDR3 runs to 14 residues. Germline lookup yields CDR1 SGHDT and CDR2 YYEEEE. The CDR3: CASSLGIAYNEQFF. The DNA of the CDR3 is TGTGCCAGCAGCTTGGGGATCGCCTACAATGAGCAGTTCTTC.

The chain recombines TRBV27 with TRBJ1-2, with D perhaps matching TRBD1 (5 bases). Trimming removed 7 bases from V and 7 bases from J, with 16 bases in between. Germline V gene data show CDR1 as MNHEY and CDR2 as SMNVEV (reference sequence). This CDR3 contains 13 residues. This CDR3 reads CASKPRGASGYTF. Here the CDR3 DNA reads TGTGCCAGCAAACCCCGAGGGGCGTCTGGCTACACCTTC.